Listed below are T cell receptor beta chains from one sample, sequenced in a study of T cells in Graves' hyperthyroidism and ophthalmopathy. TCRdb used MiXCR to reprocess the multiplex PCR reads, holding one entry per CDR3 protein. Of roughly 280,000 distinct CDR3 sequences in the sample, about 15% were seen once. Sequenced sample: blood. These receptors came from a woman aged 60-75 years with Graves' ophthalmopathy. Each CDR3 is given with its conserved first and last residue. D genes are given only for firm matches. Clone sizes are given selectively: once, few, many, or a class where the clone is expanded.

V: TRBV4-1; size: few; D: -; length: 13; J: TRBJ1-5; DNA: TGCGCCAGCAGCCAGGAGGGGTATCAGCCCCAGCATTTT; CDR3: CASSQEGYQPQHF
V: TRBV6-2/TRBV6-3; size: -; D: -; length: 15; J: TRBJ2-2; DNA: TGTGCCAGCAGTCCCCTTAAAAAAAGTACCGGGGAGCTGTTTTTT; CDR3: CASSPLKKSTGELFF
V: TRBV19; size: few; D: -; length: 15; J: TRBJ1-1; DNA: TGTGCCAGTAGTTATATGGCCGGGGGGAAGACTGAAGCTTTCTTT; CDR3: CASSYMAGGKTEAFF
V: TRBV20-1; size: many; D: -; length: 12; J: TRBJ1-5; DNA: TGCAGTGCTACAGGGGTTGGGGAGCCCCAGCATTTT; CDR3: CSATGVGEPQHF
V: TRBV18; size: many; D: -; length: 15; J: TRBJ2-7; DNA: TGTGCCAGCTCCCCACGACCTGGACCGGGCTACGAGCAGTACTTC; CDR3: CASSPRPGPGYEQYF
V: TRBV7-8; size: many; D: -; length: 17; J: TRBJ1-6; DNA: TGTGCCAGCAGCTTATTGCCGTTAGGACAGTATAATTCACCCCTCCACTTT; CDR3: CASSLLPLGQYNSPLHF
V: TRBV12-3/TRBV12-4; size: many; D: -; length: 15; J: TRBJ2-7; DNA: TGTGCCAGCAGTTACGTACTAGGAGGAAGGTACGAGCAGTACTTC; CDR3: CASSYVLGGRYEQYF
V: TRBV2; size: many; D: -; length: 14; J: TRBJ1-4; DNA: TGTGCCAGCAGTGACGGGCGGGGGAATGAAAAACTGTTTTTT; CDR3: CASSDGRGNEKLFF
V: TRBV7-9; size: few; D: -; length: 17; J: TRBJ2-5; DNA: TGTGCCAGCAGCTCTGGACTAAGCGGGCCGCAGTGGGAGACCCAGTACTTC; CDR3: CASSSGLSGPQWETQYF
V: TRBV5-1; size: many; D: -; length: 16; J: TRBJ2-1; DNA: TGCGCCAGCAGCTTGGTTGAGGGTAGGGGCTACAATGAGCAGTTCTTC; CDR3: CASSLVEGRGYNEQFF
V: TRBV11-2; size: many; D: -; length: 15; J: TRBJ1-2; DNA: TGTGCCAGCAGCTTAGATCCAACGGTGCTGTCTGGCTACACCTTC; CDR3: CASSLDPTVLSGYTF
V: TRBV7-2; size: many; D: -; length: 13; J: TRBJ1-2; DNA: TGTGCCAGCAGCCTTCGTACAGGGTCTGGCTACACCTTC; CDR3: CASSLRTGSGYTF
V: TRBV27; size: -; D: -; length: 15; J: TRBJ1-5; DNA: TGTGCCAGCAGTTTAGGGGGCAGGGTAAACCAGCCCCAGCATTTT; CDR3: CASSLGGRVNQPQHF
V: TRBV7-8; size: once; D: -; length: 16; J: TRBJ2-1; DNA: TGTGCCAGCAGCTTAGATGGGGGGGCCTCCCTCAATGAGCAGTTCTTC; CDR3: CASSLDGGASLNEQFF
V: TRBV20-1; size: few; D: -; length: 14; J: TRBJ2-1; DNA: TGCAGTGCAGCCCCGACGAGGGCGTGGAATGAGCAGTTCTTC; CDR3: CSAAPTRAWNEQFF
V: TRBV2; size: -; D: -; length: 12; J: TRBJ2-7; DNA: TGTGCCAGCAGTGATGTGGGAGACGAGCAGTACTTC; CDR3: CASSDVGDEQYF
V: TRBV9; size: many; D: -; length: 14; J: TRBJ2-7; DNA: TGTGCCAGCAGCGCAGGGGGGAAAGCCTACGAGCAGTACTTC; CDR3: CASSAGGKAYEQYF
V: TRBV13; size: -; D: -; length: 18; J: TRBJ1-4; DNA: TGTGCCAGCCGCTTAAAGGGGCGCAGGCAAGCAACTAATGAAAAACTGTTTTTT; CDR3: CASRLKGRRQATNEKLFF
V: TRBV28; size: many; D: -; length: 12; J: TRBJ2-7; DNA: TGTGCCAGCCGTCCACCCCATTACGAGCAGTACTTC; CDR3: CASRPPHYEQYF
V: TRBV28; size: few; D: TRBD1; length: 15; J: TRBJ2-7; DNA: TGTGCCAGCAGTACCCGGGACAGGGGAACCTACGAGCAGTACTTC; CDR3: CASSTRDRGTYEQYF
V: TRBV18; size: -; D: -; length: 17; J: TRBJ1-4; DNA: TGTGCCAGCTCACCATCGGGGGCGGGAGCAACTAATGAAAAACTGTTTTTT; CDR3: CASSPSGAGATNEKLFF
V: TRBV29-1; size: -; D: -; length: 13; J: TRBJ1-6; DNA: TGCAGCGTTGGGGGAGGGGGAGATTCACCCCTCCACTTT; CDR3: CSVGGGGDSPLHF
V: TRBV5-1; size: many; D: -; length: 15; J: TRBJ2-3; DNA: TGCGCCAGCAGCTATGACGGGGGAAACACAGATACGCAGTATTTT; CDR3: CASSYDGGNTDTQYF
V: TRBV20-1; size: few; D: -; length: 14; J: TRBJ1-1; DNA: TGCAGTGCTCAGGAGGAGGGAGGGAACACTGAAGCTTTCTTT; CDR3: CSAQEEGGNTEAFF
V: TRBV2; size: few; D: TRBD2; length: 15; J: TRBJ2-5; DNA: TGTGCCAGTATACAGGGACTAGCGGGCAAAGAGACCCAGTACTTC; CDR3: CASIQGLAGKETQYF
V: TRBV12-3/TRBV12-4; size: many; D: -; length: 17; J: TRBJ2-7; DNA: TGTGCCAGTAAATTAAGCCCAATCCGGGACAACGCCTACGAGCAGTACTTC; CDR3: CASKLSPIRDNAYEQYF
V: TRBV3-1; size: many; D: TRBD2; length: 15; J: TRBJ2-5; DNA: TGTGCCAGCCTTAGACGACTAGCGGGAGGAGAGACCCAGTACTTC; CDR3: CASLRRLAGGETQYF
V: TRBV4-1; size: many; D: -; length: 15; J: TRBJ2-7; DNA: TGCGCCAGCAGCCAAGCGATAACAGGCTCCTACGAGCAGTACTTC; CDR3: CASSQAITGSYEQYF
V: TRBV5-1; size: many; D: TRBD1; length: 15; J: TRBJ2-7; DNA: TGCGCCAGCAGCGTCGGTTCCCAACAGGGGGGCGAGCAGTACTTC; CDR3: CASSVGSQQGGEQYF
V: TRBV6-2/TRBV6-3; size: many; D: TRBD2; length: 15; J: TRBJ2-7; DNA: TGTGCCAGCAGTACAGTTAGCGGGAGGGCCAACGAGCAGTACTTC; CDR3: CASSTVSGRANEQYF
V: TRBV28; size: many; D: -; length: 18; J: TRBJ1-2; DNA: TGTGCCAGCAGTTTATCGGGAACGGGGGGGCGCTCGAACTATGGCTACACCTTC; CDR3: CASSLSGTGGRSNYGYTF
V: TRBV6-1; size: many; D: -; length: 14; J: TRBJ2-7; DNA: TGTGCCAGCACCTCAACGGACGGAGCCTACGAGCAGTACTTC; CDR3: CASTSTDGAYEQYF
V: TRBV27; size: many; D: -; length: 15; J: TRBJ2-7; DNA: TGTGCCAGCAGTTTTGGGGACAACGACGGCTACGAGCAGTACTTC; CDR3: CASSFGDNDGYEQYF
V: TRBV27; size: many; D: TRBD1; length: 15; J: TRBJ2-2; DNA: TGTGCCAGCAACGACAGGGGGGAAGGCGCCGGGGAGCTGTTTTTT; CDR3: CASNDRGEGAGELFF
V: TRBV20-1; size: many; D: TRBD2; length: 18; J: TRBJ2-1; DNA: TGCAGTGCGAACCCCCTAGCGGGGGGGCCGGTCGGCTACAATGAGCAGTTCTTC; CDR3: CSANPLAGGPVGYNEQFF
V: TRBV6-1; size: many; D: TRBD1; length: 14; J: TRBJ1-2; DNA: TGTGCCAGCAGTGACCCATCGACAGGGGACGGCTACACCTTC; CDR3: CASSDPSTGDGYTF
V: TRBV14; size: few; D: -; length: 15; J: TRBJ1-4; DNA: TGTGCCAGCAGCCACTTAGCTGCAAATAATGAAAAACTGTTTTTT; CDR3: CASSHLAANNEKLFF
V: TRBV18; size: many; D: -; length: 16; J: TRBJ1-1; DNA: TGTGCCAGCACCCAGGGGATCCAGGGAGTAGGCACTGAAGCTTTCTTT; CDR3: CASTQGIQGVGTEAFF
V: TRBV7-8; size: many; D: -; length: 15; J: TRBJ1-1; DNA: TGTGCCAGCAGCTTAGCCTTCAGAACTAACACTGAAGCTTTCTTT; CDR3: CASSLAFRTNTEAFF
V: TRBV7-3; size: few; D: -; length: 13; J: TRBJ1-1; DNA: TGTGCCAGCAGCTTGTGGCAGAACACTGAAGCTTTCTTT; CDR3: CASSLWQNTEAFF
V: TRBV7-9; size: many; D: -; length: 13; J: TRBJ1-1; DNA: TGTGCCAGCAGCAAACAGGGCGACACTGAAGCTTTCTTT; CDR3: CASSKQGDTEAFF
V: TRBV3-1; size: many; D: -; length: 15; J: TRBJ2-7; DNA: TGTGCCAGCAGCCCGGGTGGAGGGGCCATCTACGAGCAGTACTTC; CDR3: CASSPGGGAIYEQYF